The 24 T cell receptor beta chains below were found in one sample sequenced in a study of T cells of healthy individuals (dated by TCRdb to 2016 to 2018). The receptor library was made with 5' RACE. TCRdb names Illumina MiSeq as the instrument used. TCRdb reanalyzed the raw reads on its own, using fastp at Q25 for trimming and MiXCR for clone calling, and kept in-frame beta chains. Entries that share a CDR3 protein sequence are merged under the most common genes and DNA. In all, the sample holds 90,000 to 100,000 distinct CDR3 sequences, and 17% of those were seen once. The top ten constitute 6.2% of the sample. All receptors derive from a human donor in good health.

The chain is built from TRBV28 and TRBJ2-5; 10 bases are shared with TRBD2. The CDR3 spans 16 residues. V lost 7 bases and J lost 5; bases outside the gene matches: 13. Germline V gene lookup returns CDR1 MDHEN and CDR2 SYDVKM. CDR3 in amino acids: CASNLSGRGGWETQYF. The CDR3, as DNA: TGTGCCAGCAACTTAAGCGGGAGGGGTGGATGGGAGACCCAGTACTTC.

The J gene is TRBJ2-5, the V gene TRBV9; D uncertain. CDR1 and CDR2 (germline): SGDLS, YYNGEE. Trimming shortened V by 3 bases and J by 3 bases, and 15 bases separated the two germline ends. The CDR3 has 15 amino acids. CDR3 residues: CASSAYVGPKETQYF. The CDR3, as DNA: TGTGCCAGCAGCGCCTATGTCGGACCTAAAGAGACCCAGTACTTC.

The rearrangement joins TRBV10-3 to TRBJ2-5, with TRBD1 identical over 7 bases. The CDR3 totals 14 residues. Germline V gene data show CDR1 as ENHRY and CDR2 as SYGVKD. The junction had 10 bases not matched to a gene; V was cut back by 1 base and J by 11 bases. The CDR3 sequence: CAISEWTGGNEQYF. Here the CDR3 DNA reads TGTGCCATCAGTGAGTGGACAGGTGGCAATGAGCAGTACTTC.

This clonotype has only a few counts. The chain joins TRBV5-8 to TRBJ1-4; D uncertain. The germline V and J ends were trimmed by 4 bases and 5 bases, with 12 bases remaining between them. In germline, CDR1 is SGHTS, CDR2 YDEGEE. This CDR3 is built from 14 residues. The CDR3 here is CASSVGFGNEKLFF. In nucleotides, the CDR3 is TGTGCCAGCAGCGTCGGCTTTGGAAATGAAAAACTGTTTTTT.

The rearrangement links TRBV14 to TRBJ1-1; D is uncertain. The V gene lost 2 bases and the J gene lost 3 bases, with 19 bases spanning the gap. CDR1 and CDR2 from the germline V gene are SGHDN and FVKESK. The CDR3 is 17 residues long. Written as DNA, the CDR3 is TGTGCCAGCAGCCAATTTCCGCCGACCAGGAGCTACACTGAAGCTTTCTTT. It translates to CASSQFPPTRSYTEAFF. Full variable domain (rest looked up from reference TRBV14 and TRBJ1-1): EAGVTQFPSHSVIEKGQTVTLRCDPISGHDNLYWYRRVMGKEIKFLLHFVKESKQDESGMPNNRFLAERTGGTYSTLKVQPAELEDSGVYFCASSQFPPTRSYTEAFFGQGTRLTVV.

This clonotype was counted a single time. V usage is TRBV6-6 and J usage is TRBJ2-7; D gene uncertain. The ends were cut back, 2 bases at V and 2 bases at J, with 13 bases in the middle. Germline V gene sequence: CDR1 MNHNY, CDR2 SVGAGI (reference sequence). The CDR3 extends over 15 amino acids. The CDR3 loop is CASSYGPESPYEQYF. The CDR3 DNA sequence: TGTGCCAGCAGTTACGGGCCAGAGTCTCCCTACGAGCAGTACTTC.

This clonotype was seen many times. The V call is TRBV6-5, the J call TRBJ2-2, with 9 bases identical to TRBD2. The CDR3 covers 16 residues. The ends lost 2 bases at V and 8 bases at J; junction bases unmatched: 9. Germline values: CDR1 MNHEY, CDR2 SVGAGI. The DNA for the CDR3 is TGTGCCAGCAGTTACATTAGCGGGGGCCCAAAAGGGGAGCTGTTTTTT. This codes for CASSYISGGPKGELFF.

This clonotype was counted only a few times. The chain recombines TRBV6-4 with TRBJ1-1; D gene unclear. V was clipped by 0 bases and J by 10 bases, with 15 bases between them. Germline V gene data show CDR1 as MRHNA and CDR2 as SNTAGT. This CDR3 comprises 14 residues. CDR3 region: CASSDSTANKGAFF. The CDR3 DNA reads as TGTGCCAGCAGTGACTCAACGGCGAATAAGGGAGCTTTCTTT.

This chain connects TRBV6-1 to TRBJ2-7; 10 nucleotides align to TRBD1. Germline V lookup: CDR1 MNHNS, CDR2 SASEGT. CDR3 length equals 17 residues. The ends lost 3 bases at V and 0 bases at J; junction bases unmatched: 8. The chain's CDR3 is CASSDPPDRGPSYEQYF. In DNA form, the CDR3 reads TGTGCCAGCAGTGATCCTCCCGACAGGGGGCCCTCCTACGAGCAGTACTTC.

This clonotype was observed at least ten times. The gene calls are TRBV28 and TRBJ1-4; tentatively, D is TRBD1 (5 bases). CDR3 size: 14 residues. Germline V gene lookup returns CDR1 MDHEN and CDR2 SYDVKM. Trimming took 7 bases from V and 5 from J, leaving 14 bases between them. The CDR3 region is CASTARGGNEKLFF. The DNA for the CDR3 is TGTGCCAGCACCGCTCGCGGGGGGAATGAAAAACTGTTTTTT.

This clonotype was picked up a small number of times. The V call is TRBV6-1, the J call TRBJ2-7, with D uncertain. This CDR3 is 12 amino acids long. Germline-derived CDR1 and CDR2 are MNHNS and SASEGT. Trimming took 7 bases from V and 2 from J, leaving 9 bases between them. Written as DNA, the CDR3 is TGTGCCAGCACACGAACCGCCTACGAGCAGTACTTC. Its protein is CASTRTAYEQYF.

Concerning this clonotype: A much larger clonotype is one base distant, so this may be a read error. This chain connects TRBV19 to TRBJ1-4; D gene ambiguous. The CDR3 length is 14 residues. V was shortened by 9 bases and J by 6 bases, with 17 bases between the two germline ends. Germline V CDR1 and CDR2: LNHDA, SQIVND (reference sequence). DNA of the CDR3: TGTGCCAGCCGTCCCAGGTACGGTGATGAAAAACTGTTTTTT. Protein product: CASRPRYGDEKLFF.

This clonotype was seen only a few times. The CDR3 here is CSASTRKGYTF. CDR3 sequence (DNA): TGCAGTGCCTCGACCCGTAAGGGCTACACCTTC. The chain combines TRBV20-1 with TRBJ1-2, with D unresolved. This CDR3 has 11 residues. V shed 6 bases and J shed 8 bases, with 13 bases lying between them. The germline gives CDR1 DFQATT, CDR2 SNEGSKA (reference sequence).

In this sample, this clonotype is medium-sized. J is TRBJ2-6 and V is TRBV28, with D tentatively TRBD1 or TRBD2 (5 bases each). This CDR3 has 15 residues. CDR1 is MDHEN, CDR2 SYDVKM, per germline. V was clipped by 6 bases and J by 1 base, with 10 bases between them. CDR3 sequence reads: CASRGTYSGANVLTF. CDR3 nucleotide sequence: TGTGCCAGCAGGGGGACGTATTCTGGGGCCAACGTCCTGACTTTC.

The rearrangement links TRBV13 to TRBJ2-7; 9 bases map to TRBD1. The ends lost 6 bases at V and 2 bases at J; junction bases unmatched: 14. Germline V gene sequence: CDR1 PRHDT, CDR2 FYEKMQ (reference sequence). The CDR3 extends over 17 amino acids. CDR3 in amino acids: CASSLLGGGTGPYEQYF. In DNA form, the CDR3 reads TGTGCCAGCAGTCTCCTCGGGGGTGGGACAGGGCCCTACGAGCAGTACTTC.

This chain joins TRBV20-1 and TRBJ2-1; 11 bases map to TRBD2. The CDR3 is made up of 14 amino acids. Germline V gene data show CDR1 as DFQATT and CDR2 as SNEGSKA (reference sequence). The trim removed 6 bases at V and 5 bases at J, leaving 6 bases unmatched. CDR3 sequence reads: CSAGTSGGHNEQFF. Here the CDR3 DNA reads TGCAGTGCCGGAACTAGCGGGGGCCACAATGAGCAGTTCTTC.

This clonotype was detected a few times. The junction departs from the called germline gene at one end, perhaps through a read error. The chain is built from TRBV5-5 and TRBJ1-5; D remains unclear. CDR1 is SGHKS and CDR2 is YYEKEE in the germline V gene (reference sequence). The CDR3 length is 13 residues. The CDR3 sequence is CASSLDSIQPQHF. CDR3 DNA sequence: TGTGCCAGCAGCTTGGACAGCATTCAGCCCCAGCATTTT.

The sample holds a few counts of this clonotype. The chain has TRBV28 and TRBJ1-1; 7 nucleotides line up with TRBD1. The V gene's germline CDR1 is MDHEN and CDR2 SYDVKM. The junction had 15 bases not matched to a gene; V was cut back by 6 bases and J by 2 bases. The CDR3 has 17 amino acids. In DNA, the CDR3 is TGTGCCAGCAGAGGATTGGGGGCCCCAGGGGGTAACACTGAAGCTTTCTTT. Amino acids: CASRGLGAPGGNTEAFF. Full variable domain (outside the CDR3, taken from reference TRBV28 and TRBJ1-1): DVKVTQSSRYLVKRTGEKVFLECVQDMDHENMFWYRQDPGLGLRLIYFSYDVKMKEKGDIPEGYSVSREKKERFSLILESASTNQTSMYLCASRGLGAPGGNTEAFFGQGTRLTVV.

This clonotype was counted a few times. The chain uses TRBV7-9 and TRBJ2-1; D is undetermined. CDR3 size: 14 residues. V dropped 1 base and J dropped 4 bases, with 8 bases sitting between them. CDR1 is SEHNR, CDR2 FQNEAQ, per germline (reference sequence). The CDR3 region is CASSLGNRYNEQFF. In nucleotides, the CDR3 is TGTGCCAGCAGCTTAGGAAACCGATACAATGAGCAGTTCTTC.

This clonotype was observed a few times. The chain employs TRBV28 and TRBJ2-7; tentative D call: TRBD1 (6 bases). This CDR3 has 14 amino acids. Between the trimmed V and J ends, which lost 1 base and 3 bases, there was a span of 10 bases. Germline V gene data show CDR1 as MDHEN and CDR2 as SYDVKM. The CDR3 nucleotides are TGTGCCAGCAGTTTATCTGGACAGAGCTACGAGCAGTACTTC. Its protein product is CASSLSGQSYEQYF.

This clonotype was detected a few times. This rearrangement joins TRBV6-2 or TRBV6-3 to TRBJ1-5; 10 bases map to TRBD1. Per the germline V gene, CDR1 is MNHEY and CDR2 is SVGEGT. With 2 bases clipped from V and 3 bases from J, the junction kept 4 bases outside the gene matches. This CDR3 has 16 amino acids. The CDR3 coding sequence is TGTGCCAGCAGTTACGGGACAGGGGCTTACAATCAGCCCCAGCATTTT. The encoded protein is CASSYGTGAYNQPQHF.

This clonotype was detected only a few times. The chain employs TRBV20-1 and TRBJ1-1; TRBD1 might be the D (6 bases). V dropped 1 base and J dropped 0 bases, with 18 bases sitting between them. Germline values: CDR1 DFQATT, CDR2 SNEGSKA (reference sequence). The CDR3 is made up of 17 amino acids. CDR3 nucleotides: TGCAGTGCTAGAGGGTCCGGACAGCGGGAAATGAACACTGAAGCTTTCTTT. It specifies CSARGSGQREMNTEAFF.

This clonotype has at least ten counts. The chain combines TRBV28 with TRBJ2-1; D is tentatively TRBD1 or TRBD2 (5 bases each). Germline assignment: CDR1 MDHEN and CDR2 SYDVKM. V was pared by 3 bases and J by 0 bases, with 12 bases between. This CDR3 is 16 amino acids long. The CDR3 sequence: CASSLTGTDSYNEQFF. The DNA of the CDR3 is TGTGCCAGCAGTTTGACCGGGACGGACTCCTACAATGAGCAGTTCTTC.

The CDR3 spells CASSLVGGASVTEAFF. In nucleotides, the CDR3 is TGTGCCAGCAGCTTAGTAGGGGGCGCGAGTGTCACTGAAGCTTTCTTT. The chain couples TRBV7-3 to TRBJ1-1; 7 nucleotides match TRBD1. The trim removed 2 bases at V and 4 bases at J, leaving 10 bases unmatched. This CDR3 has 16 amino acids. Germline CDR1 SGHTA, CDR2 FQGTGA.